This T cell receptor (beta chain) was sequenced for a study of cytomegalovirus exposure and HLA in healthy donors. PCR used 60 Vbeta primers and 13 Jbeta primers. Measured with immunoSEQ multiplex PCR; TCRdb has only the in-frame clones, and not every one. This table holds around 38,000 clones, 66% found once. The germline CDR1 and CDR2 sequences are MNHEY and SVGAGI. V lost 6 bases and J lost 6; bases outside the gene matches: 6. The CDR3 runs to 13 residues. J is TRBJ1-1 and V is TRBV6-5, with 8 bases fitting TRBD1. Sequenced sample: PBMCs. This clonotype originated in a man aged 50 or older in good health and CMV-seropositive. The CDR3 sequence: CASSPRGRAEAFF. In DNA, the CDR3 is TGTGCCAGCAGCCCCAGGGGGCGGGCTGAAGCTTTCTTT.